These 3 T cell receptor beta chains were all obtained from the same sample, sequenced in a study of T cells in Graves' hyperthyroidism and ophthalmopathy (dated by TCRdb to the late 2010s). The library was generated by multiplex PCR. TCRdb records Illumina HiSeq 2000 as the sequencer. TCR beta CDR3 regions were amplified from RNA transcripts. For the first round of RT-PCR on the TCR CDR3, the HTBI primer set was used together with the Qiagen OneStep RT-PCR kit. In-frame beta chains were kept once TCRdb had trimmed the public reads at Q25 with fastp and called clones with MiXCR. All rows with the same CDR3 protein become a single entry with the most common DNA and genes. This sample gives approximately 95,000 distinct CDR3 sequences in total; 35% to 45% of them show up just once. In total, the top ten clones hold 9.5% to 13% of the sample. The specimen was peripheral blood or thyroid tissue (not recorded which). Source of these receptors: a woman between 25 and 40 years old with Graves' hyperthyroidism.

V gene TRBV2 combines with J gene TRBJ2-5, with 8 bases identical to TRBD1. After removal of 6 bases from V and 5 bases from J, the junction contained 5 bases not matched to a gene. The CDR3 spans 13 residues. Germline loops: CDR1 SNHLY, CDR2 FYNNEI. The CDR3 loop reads CASSQTGGETQYF. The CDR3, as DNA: TGTGCCAGCAGCCAAACAGGGGGGGAGACCCAGTACTTC. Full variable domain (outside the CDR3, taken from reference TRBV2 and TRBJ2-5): EPEVTQTPSHQVTQMGQEVILRCVPISNHLYFYWYRQILGQKVEFLVSFYNNEISEKSEIFDDQFSVERPDGSNFTLKIRSTKLEDSAMYFCASSQTGGETQYFGPGTRLLVL.

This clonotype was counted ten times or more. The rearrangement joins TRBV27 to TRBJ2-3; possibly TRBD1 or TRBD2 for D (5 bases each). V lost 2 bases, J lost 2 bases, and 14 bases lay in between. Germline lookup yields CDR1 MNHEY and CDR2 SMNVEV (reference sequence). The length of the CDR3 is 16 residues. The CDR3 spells CASSLEGPTSTDTQYF. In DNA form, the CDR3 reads TGTGCCAGCAGTTTAGAGGGGCCGACCTCCACAGATACGCAGTATTTT.

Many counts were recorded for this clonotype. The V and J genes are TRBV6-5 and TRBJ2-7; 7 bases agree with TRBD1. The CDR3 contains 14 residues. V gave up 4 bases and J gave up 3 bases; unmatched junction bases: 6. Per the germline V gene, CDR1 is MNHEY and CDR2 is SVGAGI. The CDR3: CASSWDSSLYEQYF. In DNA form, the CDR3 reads TGTGCCAGCAGTTGGGACAGCTCCCTCTACGAGCAGTACTTC.